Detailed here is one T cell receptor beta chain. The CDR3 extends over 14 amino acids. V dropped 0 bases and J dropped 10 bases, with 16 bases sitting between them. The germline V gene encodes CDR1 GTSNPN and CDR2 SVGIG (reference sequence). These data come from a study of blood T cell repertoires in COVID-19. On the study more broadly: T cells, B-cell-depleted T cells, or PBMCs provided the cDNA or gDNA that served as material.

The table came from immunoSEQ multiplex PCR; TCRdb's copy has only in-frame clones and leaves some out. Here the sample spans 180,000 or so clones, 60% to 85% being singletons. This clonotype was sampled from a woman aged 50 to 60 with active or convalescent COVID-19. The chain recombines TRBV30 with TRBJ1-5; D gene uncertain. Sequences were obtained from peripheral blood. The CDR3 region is CAWSVGGHPLPQHF. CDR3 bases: TGTGCCTGGAGTGTAGGAGGCCACCCGTTACCCCAGCATTTT.